The 8 T cell receptor beta chains below were found in one sample sequenced in a study of human T cells and chemical hapten exposure (dated by TCRdb to the early 2020s). Preparation of the library involved RACE. Sequencing instrument: NextSeq 500. TCRdb redid the processing of the public reads, applying fastp at Q25 and MiXCR, and retained in-frame beta chains. Rows merge per CDR3 protein into single entries with the most common DNA and genes. This sample lists approximately 82,000 distinct CDR3 sequences; 6.5% to 8.5% were detected once. The ten largest make up 1% to 1.5% of the sample. The time point label, read with the paper, signifies: patch test 2, 6 weeks after DPC sensitization. In the paper's terms, the treatment or condition label means: therapeutic diphenylcyclopropenone sensitization with weekly scalp DPC. The material was whole blood, obtained in connection with sensitization to the hapten diphenylcyclopropenone (DPC). The source of these receptors is a young woman with alopecia areata. Some clones in this sample may be carry-over from other donors' samples.

This clonotype showed up just a few times. The chain joins TRBV15 to TRBJ1-1, with 10 bases fitting TRBD1. The CDR3 totals 13 residues. From germline, CDR1 is LNHNV and CDR2 YYDKDF (reference sequence). V trimming: 6 bases; J trimming: 3 bases; junction bases outside the gene matches: 1. The CDR3 DNA reads as TGTGCCACCAGTGGACAGGGGGACACTGAAGCTTTCTTT. Protein: CATSGQGDTEAFF.

This clonotype was recorded many times. CDR3 coding DNA: TGTGCCAGCAGCTTAAGGGGTACCTCCAAAAACATTCAGTACTTC. It translates to CASSLRGTSKNIQYF. This chain joins TRBV7-8 and TRBJ2-4; maybe TRBD1 (5 bases). CDR3 length: 15 residues. Per germline, CDR1 SGHVS and CDR2 FQNEAQ. Trimming stripped 2 bases from V and 2 bases from J, with 10 bases between.

This clonotype was detected ten times or more. The V gene is TRBV20-1, the J gene TRBJ2-3; no clear D gene. CDR1 is DFQATT and CDR2 is SNEGSKA in the germline V gene (reference sequence). The CDR3 consists of 13 residues. Deletions cut 3 bases from V and 2 bases from J, with 9 bases between. CDR3 residues: CSARVSPTDTQYF. Here the CDR3 DNA reads TGCAGTGCTAGGGTTAGTCCCACAGATACGCAGTATTTT.

This clonotype was seen ten or more times. The gene calls are TRBV20-1 and TRBJ1-1; no clear D. Germline V gene lookup returns CDR1 DFQATT and CDR2 SNEGSKA (reference sequence). CDR3 length equals 13 residues. Deletions cut 1 base from V and 1 base from J, with 7 bases between. The CDR3 sequence: CSARAGTNTEAFF. For the CDR3, the DNA is TGCAGTGCTAGAGCAGGAACGAACACTGAAGCTTTCTTT.

In its sample, this clonotype was seen many times. V and J are TRBV10-3 and TRBJ2-2; unclear D gene. There are 11 residues in the CDR3. Trimming cost V 5 bases and J 6 bases, with 4 bases left between them. CDR1 and CDR2 (germline): ENHRY, SYGVKD. The CDR3, as DNA: TGTGCCATCAGTCCCGCCGGGGAGCTGTTTTTT. Protein: CAISPAGELFF.

This clonotype was seen at least ten times. The CDR3 loop is CASSPERRGANTEAFF. CDR3 nucleotides: TGTGCCAGCAGCCCCGAGAGACGGGGGGCGAACACTGAAGCTTTCTTT. The rearrangement uses TRBV3-1 and TRBJ1-1; a weak D match, TRBD1 (6 bases). The CDR3 totals 16 residues. Trimming left V 4 bases short and J 1 base short, with 16 bases between. Germline V CDR1 and CDR2: LGHDT, YNNKEL (reference sequence).

In this sample, this clonotype turned up many times. The rearrangement uses TRBV12-3 or TRBV12-4 and TRBJ1-2; possibly TRBD1 for D (5 bases). V lost 4 bases and J lost 2, with 8 bases in between. The CDR3 covers 13 residues. The CDR3 reads CASSWNRNYGYTF. Here the CDR3 DNA reads TGTGCCAGCAGTTGGAACAGGAACTATGGCTACACCTTC.

The chain uses TRBV2 and TRBJ1-2; no clear D gene. Per the germline V gene, CDR1 is SNHLY and CDR2 is FYNNEI. The CDR3 runs 12 residues. Trimming shortened V by 6 bases and J by 6 bases, and 11 bases separated the two germline ends. CDR3 protein: CASRLILDGYTF. Here the CDR3 DNA reads TGTGCCAGCAGGCTTATCCTCGATGGCTACACCTTC.